This TCR beta chain was captured by sequencing in a study of Tregs in tolerant kidney transplant recipients. The assay was immunoSEQ multiplex PCR, and TCRdb's table has in-frame clones only and misses some. The top ten hold around 2.3% of the sample, which has tens of thousands of clones, 80% to 90% seen once. The table lists this clone with a few counts. Trimming removed 7 bases at V and 7 bases at J, with 13 bases between. The CDR3 spans 13 residues. Germline assignment: CDR1 MNHNS and CDR2 SASEGT. This sample comprised Tregs from blood, obtained before the transplant. The chain uses TRBV6-1 and TRBJ2-2; a weak D match, TRBD2 (6 bases). The TCR comes from a human donor who received a combined kidney and bone marrow transplant. The CDR3 coding sequence is TGTGCCAGCAATACCCGGGGAGGCGGGGAGCTGTTTTTT. The encoded protein is CASNTRGGGELFF.